Listed below are T cell receptor beta chains from one sample, sequenced in a study of blood T cell repertoires in COVID-19. Some clones are missing from TCRdb's copy, which holds only in-frame ones; the method was immunoSEQ multiplex PCR. The sample shows 300,000 to 400,000 clones, around nine tenths of them seen only once. Sequenced sample: PBMCs or T cells enriched from blood (not recorded which). All receptors come from a man aged 55-75 years who had recovered from COVID-19. Both conserved end residues are part of each CDR3. A D gene is named only where the DNA matches it firmly. Clone size is given for some rows only: seen once, a few or many times, or a class if the clone is expanded.

V	D	size	J	DNA	CDR3
TRBV7-2	TRBD2	-	TRBJ2-3	TGTGCCAGCAGCTTAGCCGGACTAGCGGGAATGCAGTATTTT	CASSLAGLAGMQYF
TRBV6-1	TRBD2	once	TRBJ2-7	TGTGCCAGCAGTGAATCGGGGGGAACCTACGAGCAGTACTTC	CASSESGGTYEQYF
TRBV2	TRBD2	-	TRBJ2-1	TGTGCCAGCAAAGCGGGGACGGGAAGATCCGGGACTAGCGTCCAGCAGTTCTTC	CASKAGTGRSGTSVQQFF
TRBV7-9	TRBD1	-	TRBJ1-5	TGTGCCAGCAGCTCCACAGGGGGCGGCAATCAGCCCCAGCATTTT	CASSSTGGGNQPQHF
TRBV9	TRBD1	-	TRBJ1-1	TGTGCCAGCAGCGTAGGGGGGCAGGGGGGTTACACTGAAGCTTTCTTT	CASSVGGQGGYTEAFF
TRBV28	TRBD2	-	TRBJ2-5	TGTGCCAGCAGTTTATTGGGACTAGAGGAGACCCAGTACTTC	CASSLLGLEETQYF
TRBV27	TRBD1	-	TRBJ2-7	TGTGCCAGCAGTTTATCCGCAGGGGGCATCTCCTACGAGCAGTACTTC	CASSLSAGGISYEQYF
TRBV5-1	-	-	TRBJ2-1	TGCGCCAGCAGCATTCCATGGGGGCGCAATGAGCAGTTCTTC	CASSIPWGRNEQFF
TRBV18	TRBD1	-	TRBJ2-2	TGTGCCAGCTCACCACCGGGACAGGGGGCCGCGAACACCGGGGAGCTGTTTTTT	CASSPPGQGAANTGELFF
TRBV3-1/TRBV3-2	-	-	TRBJ1-3	TGTGCCAGCAGCCAAAGGAGTGCTGGAAACACCATATATTTT	CASSQRSAGNTIYF